This T cell receptor beta chain was found in a study of T cells after yellow fever vaccination. Findings of the study overall: Within FACS-sorted repertoires, abundant clonotypes contaminating from the bulk population could be present. After the booster, 96% of CD4 and approximately 87% of CD8 primary-response clones were re-detected.

The CDR3 has 16 residues. The germline gives CDR1 MGHRA, CDR2 YSYEKL. Trimming at V came to 7 bases and at J to 0 bases, leaving 4 bases not matched to a gene. This clonotype was detected a few times. Its specificity is unknown. Using its own MiXCR run on the 5' RACE reads, TCRdb lists one record per CDR3 protein. This sample has 100,000 to 150,000 distinct CDR3 sequences, with about 8.8% found just once. This chain joins TRBV4-1 and TRBJ2-1; TRBD2 agrees at 12 bases. Source: CD8+ T cells sorted from PBMCs, taken on the day of the yellow fever booster vaccination. The TCR was taken from a man between 18 and 35 years old who received the YFV17D yellow fever vaccine. The CDR3 DNA reads as TGCGCCAGCAACCCTAGCGGGGGGGCCTCCTACAATGAGCAGTTCTTC. Translated, it gives CASNPSGGASYNEQFF.